This record covers a single TCR beta chain. The source of the sample is a study of CD4 and CD8 cells across lung adenocarcinoma regions. Germline CDR1 and CDR2: MNHEY and SVGEGT. V lost 5 bases and J 9 bases, leaving 18 bases between the germline ends. The CDR3 contains 14 residues. MiXCR, applied by TCRdb to the PCR reads, yields one record per CDR3 protein. The repertoire includes tens of thousands of distinct CDR3 sequences, around 50% of them detected once, and more than 20% sits in the top ten. The sequence derives from a female donor with lung adenocarcinoma. The CD4 and CD8 labels of this study may be unreliable. Sequenced: CD8+ T cells from the center of a lung tumor. The genes are TRBV6-2 or TRBV6-3 and TRBJ2-3, with D maybe TRBD2 (5 bases). The CDR3 sequence: CASSEGYGLGTQYF. In nucleotides, the CDR3 is TGTGCCAGCAGTGAGGGCTACGGCCTCGGGACGCAGTATTTT.